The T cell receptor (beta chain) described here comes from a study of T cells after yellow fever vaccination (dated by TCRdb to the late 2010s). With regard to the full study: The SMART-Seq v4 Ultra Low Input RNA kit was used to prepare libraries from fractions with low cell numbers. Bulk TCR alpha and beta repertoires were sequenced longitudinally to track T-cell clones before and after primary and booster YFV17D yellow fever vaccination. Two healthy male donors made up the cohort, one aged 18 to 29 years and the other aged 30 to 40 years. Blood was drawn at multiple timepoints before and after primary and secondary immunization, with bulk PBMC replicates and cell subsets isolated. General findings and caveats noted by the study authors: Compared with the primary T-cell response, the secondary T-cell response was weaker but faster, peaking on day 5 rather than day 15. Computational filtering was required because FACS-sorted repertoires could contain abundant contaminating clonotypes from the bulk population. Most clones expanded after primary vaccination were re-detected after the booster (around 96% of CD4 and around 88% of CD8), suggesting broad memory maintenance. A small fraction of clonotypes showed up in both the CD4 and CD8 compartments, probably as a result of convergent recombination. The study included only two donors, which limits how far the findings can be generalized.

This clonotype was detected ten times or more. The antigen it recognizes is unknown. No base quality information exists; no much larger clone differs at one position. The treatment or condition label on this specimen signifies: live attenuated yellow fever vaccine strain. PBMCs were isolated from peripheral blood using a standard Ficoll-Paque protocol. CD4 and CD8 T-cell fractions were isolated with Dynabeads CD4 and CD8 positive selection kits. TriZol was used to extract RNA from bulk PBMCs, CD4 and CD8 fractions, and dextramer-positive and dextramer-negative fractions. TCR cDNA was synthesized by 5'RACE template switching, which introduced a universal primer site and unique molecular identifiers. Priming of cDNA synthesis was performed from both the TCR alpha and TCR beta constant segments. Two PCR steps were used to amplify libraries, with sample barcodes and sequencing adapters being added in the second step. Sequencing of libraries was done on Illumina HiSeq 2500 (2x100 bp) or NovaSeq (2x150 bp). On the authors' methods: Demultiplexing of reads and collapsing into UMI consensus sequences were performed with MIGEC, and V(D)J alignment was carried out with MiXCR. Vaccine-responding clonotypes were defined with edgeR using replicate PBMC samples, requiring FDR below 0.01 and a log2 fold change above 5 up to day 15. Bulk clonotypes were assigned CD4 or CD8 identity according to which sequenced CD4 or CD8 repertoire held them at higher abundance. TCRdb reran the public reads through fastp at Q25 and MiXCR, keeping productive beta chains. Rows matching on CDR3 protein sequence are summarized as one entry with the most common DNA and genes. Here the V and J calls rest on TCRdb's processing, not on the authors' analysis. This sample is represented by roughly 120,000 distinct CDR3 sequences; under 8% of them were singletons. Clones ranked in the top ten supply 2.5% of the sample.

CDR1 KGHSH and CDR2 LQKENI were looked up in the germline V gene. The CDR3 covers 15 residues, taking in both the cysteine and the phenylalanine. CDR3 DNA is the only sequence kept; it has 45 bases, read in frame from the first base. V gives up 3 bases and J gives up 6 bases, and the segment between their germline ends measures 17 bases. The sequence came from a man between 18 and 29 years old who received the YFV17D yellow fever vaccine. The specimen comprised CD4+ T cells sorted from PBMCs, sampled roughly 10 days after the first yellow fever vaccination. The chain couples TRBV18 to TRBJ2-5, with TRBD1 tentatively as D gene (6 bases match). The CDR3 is CASSPTPRQAKTQYF. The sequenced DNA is TGTGCCAGCTCACCTACCCCAAGACAGGCAAAGACCCAGTACTTC.